These 14 T cell receptor beta chains share one sample of origin, sequenced in a study of low-dose radiotherapy and immunotherapy resistance in tumors. Alpha and beta chains were covered, as first-strand cDNA relied on TRAV- and TRBV-specific primers. A roughly 20-cycle PCR with a constant-region primer and V-primer adapter amplified TCRs. MiXCR, applied by TCRdb to the reads, yields one record per CDR3 protein. The sample records tens of thousands of distinct CDR3 sequences, 20% to 25% being singletons. Time point reported: after trial treatment. As for treatment: LDRT plus nivolumab, ipilimumab, low-dose cyclophosphamide and aspirin (RACIN trial). The sequenced sample was PBMCs, obtained after low-dose radiotherapy plus immunotherapy. All receptors derive from a male donor with prostate cancer.

This clonotype showed up many times. The V call is TRBV2, the J call TRBJ2-5; the match to TRBD2 covers 16 bases. This CDR3 comprises 20 residues. CDR1 SNHLY and CDR2 FYNNEI come from the germline V gene. V shed 2 bases, J shed 1 base, and the junction held 10 bases outside the gene matches. The CDR3 DNA is TGTGCCAGCAGTGAATGGGGACTAGCGGGAGGGCCGCCCGGCCAAGAGACCCAGTACTTC. Protein product: CASSEWGLAGGPPGQETQYF.

This clonotype has at least ten counts. The genes are TRBV20-1 and TRBJ1-2, with D uncertain. Trimming removed 6 bases from V and 1 base from J, with 12 bases in between. This CDR3 has 13 amino acids. Germline V gene sequence: CDR1 DFQATT, CDR2 SNEGSKA (reference sequence). The DNA for the CDR3 is TGCAGTGCCCTGATTGCAAGTAACTATGGCTACACCTTC. This translates into CSALIASNYGYTF.

J is TRBJ1-5 and V is TRBV19; D possibly corresponds to TRBD1 (5 bases). The V end was cut by 4 bases, the J end by 6 bases, with 13 bases between. The germline gives CDR1 LNHDA, CDR2 SQIVND (reference sequence). The CDR3 spans 14 residues. The CDR3 spells CASSTAGRGQPQHF. CDR3 bases: TGTGCCAGTAGTACAGCAGGTAGGGGTCAGCCCCAGCATTTT.

This clonotype occurred many times. J is TRBJ2-7 and V is TRBV20-1, with D tentatively TRBD2 (5 bases). Germline values: CDR1 DFQATT, CDR2 SNEGSKA (reference sequence). V was trimmed by 0 bases and J by 1 base, leaving 13 bases between them. The CDR3 covers 15 residues. The CDR3 coding sequence is TGCAGTGCTAGAGATCGGCCTACGGGGTCCTACGAGCAGTACTTC. Protein sequence: CSARDRPTGSYEQYF.

This clonotype was seen at least ten times. The V call is TRBV2, the J call TRBJ2-3; D gene uncertain. V dropped 6 bases and J dropped 5 bases, with 12 bases sitting between them. The CDR3 consists of 13 residues. Germline V gene lookup returns CDR1 SNHLY and CDR2 FYNNEI. The DNA for the CDR3 is TGTGCCAGCAGATCGACGGTGGTAGATACGCAGTATTTT. Translated: CASRSTVVDTQYF.

J is TRBJ2-7 and V is TRBV7-9; tentatively, D is TRBD2 (6 bases). V lost 4 bases to trimming and J lost 4 bases, with 11 bases between them. The CDR3 extends over 13 amino acids. Germline V CDR1 and CDR2: SEHNR, FQNEAQ (reference sequence). The CDR3 sequence is CASSYGTAYEQYF. For the CDR3, the DNA is TGTGCCAGCAGCTATGGGACTGCATACGAGCAGTACTTC.

The chain couples TRBV20-1 to TRBJ1-3; 9 nucleotides align to TRBD1. Germline V gives CDR1 DFQATT, CDR2 SNEGSKA (reference sequence). The CDR3 is 14 residues long. The trim removed 6 bases at V and 4 bases at J, leaving 7 bases unmatched. The CDR3 here is CSAPGQGEGNTIYF. Here the CDR3 DNA reads TGCAGTGCGCCGGGACAGGGTGAGGGAAACACCATATATTTT.

This chain links TRBV28 with TRBJ1-2, with TRBD1 matching over 9 bases. CDR3 length: 14 residues. V lost 5 bases, J lost 7 bases, and 8 bases stayed unmatched. The germline gives CDR1 MDHEN, CDR2 SYDVKM. CDR3 region: CASSDLQGAGGYTF. CDR3 DNA sequence: TGTGCCAGCAGTGATTTACAGGGGGCGGGTGGCTACACCTTC.

This clonotype was seen at least ten times. The chain has TRBV28 and TRBJ2-2; the D is unclear. The CDR3 has 16 residues. Trimming took off 4 bases at V and 4 bases at J, with 16 bases between the two ends. From germline, CDR1 is MDHEN and CDR2 SYDVKM. The CDR3, as DNA: TGTGCCAGCAGTTCCGCACTTCGACCGGGCACCGGGGAGCTGTTTTTT. It specifies CASSSALRPGTGELFF.

This clonotype showed up many times. The chain combines TRBV5-1 with TRBJ2-7, with a possible D match to TRBD2 (5 bases). V lost 0 bases and J lost 2, with 9 bases in between. The CDR3 sequence is 14 residues long. Looked up from germline, CDR1 is SGHRS and CDR2 is YFSETQ. The DNA for the CDR3 is TGCGCCAGCAGCTTGGACGGGAAACCCTACGAGCAGTACTTC. Its translation is CASSLDGKPYEQYF.

CDR3 sequence: CASSEFGRDKNTEAFF. For the CDR3, the DNA is TGTGCCAGCAGCGAATTCGGGCGGGACAAGAACACTGAAGCTTTCTTT. The J gene is TRBJ1-1, the V gene TRBV28, with a tentative D call TRBD1 (6 bases). The CDR3 covers 16 residues. Germline V CDR1 and CDR2: MDHEN, SYDVKM. Trimming took 6 bases from V and 1 from J, leaving 18 bases between them.

This clonotype is a singleton in its sample. V and J are TRBV2 and TRBJ2-3; D not certain. The CDR3 has 13 residues. The germline V gene encodes CDR1 SNHLY and CDR2 FYNNEI. Trimming took off 8 bases at V and 0 bases at J, with 9 bases between the two ends. The CDR3 region is CASQATSTDTQYF. CDR3 sequence (DNA): TGTGCCAGCCAAGCCACTAGCACAGATACGCAGTATTTT.

For this clonotype: A far larger clone lies a single base away; this is likely a read error. The V gene is TRBV3-1, the J gene TRBJ2-3; D gene uncertain. Trimming stripped 3 bases from V and 0 bases from J, with 7 bases between. Germline CDR1 is LGHDT and CDR2 is YNNKEL (reference sequence). This CDR3 is 14 amino acids long. CDR3 region: CASSQAPSTDTQYF. The CDR3, as DNA: TGTGCCAGCAGCCAGGCCCCTAGCACAGATACGCAGTATTTT.

This clonotype was observed many times. The chain is built from TRBV3-1 and TRBJ1-5, with D unresolved. Germline CDR1 and CDR2: LGHDT and YNNKEL (reference sequence). V was pared by 1 base and J by 6 bases, with 10 bases between. The CDR3 has 14 amino acids. The CDR3, as DNA: TGTGCCAGCAGCCAAGCCTTCGCTCTTCAGCCCCAGCATTTT. Its protein is CASSQAFALQPQHF.